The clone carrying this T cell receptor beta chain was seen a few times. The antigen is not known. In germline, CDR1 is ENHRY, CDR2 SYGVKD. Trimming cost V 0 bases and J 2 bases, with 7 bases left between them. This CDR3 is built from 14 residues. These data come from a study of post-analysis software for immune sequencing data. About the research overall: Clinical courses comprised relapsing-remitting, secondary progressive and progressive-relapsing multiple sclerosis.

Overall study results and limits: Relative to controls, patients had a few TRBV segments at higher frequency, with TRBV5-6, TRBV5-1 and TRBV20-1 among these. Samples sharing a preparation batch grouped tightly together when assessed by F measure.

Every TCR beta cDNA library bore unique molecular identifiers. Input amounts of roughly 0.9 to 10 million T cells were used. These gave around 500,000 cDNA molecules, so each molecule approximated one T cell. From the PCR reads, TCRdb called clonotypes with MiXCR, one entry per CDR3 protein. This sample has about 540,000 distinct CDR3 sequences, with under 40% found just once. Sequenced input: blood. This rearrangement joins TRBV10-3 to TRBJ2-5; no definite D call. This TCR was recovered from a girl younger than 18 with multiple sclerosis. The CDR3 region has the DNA TGTGCCATCAGTGAGTCGAATTCACAAGAGACCCAGTACTTC. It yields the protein CAISESNSQETQYF.